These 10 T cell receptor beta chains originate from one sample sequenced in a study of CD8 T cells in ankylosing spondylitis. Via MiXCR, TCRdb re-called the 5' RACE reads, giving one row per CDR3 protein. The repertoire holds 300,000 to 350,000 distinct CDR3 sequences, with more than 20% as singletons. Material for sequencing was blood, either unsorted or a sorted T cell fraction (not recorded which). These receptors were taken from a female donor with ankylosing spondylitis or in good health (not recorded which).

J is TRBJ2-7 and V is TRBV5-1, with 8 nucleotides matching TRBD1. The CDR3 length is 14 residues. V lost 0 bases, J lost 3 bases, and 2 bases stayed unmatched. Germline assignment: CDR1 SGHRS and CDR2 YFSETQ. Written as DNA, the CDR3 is TGCGCCAGCAGCTTGGCGGACAGGGTCTACGAGCAGTACTTC. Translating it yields CASSLADRVYEQYF.

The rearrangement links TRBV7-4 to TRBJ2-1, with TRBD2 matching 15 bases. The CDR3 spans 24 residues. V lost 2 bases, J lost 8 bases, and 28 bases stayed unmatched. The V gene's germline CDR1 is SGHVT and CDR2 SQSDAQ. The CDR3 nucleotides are TGTGCCAGCAGCTTACCCGGGACTACTCCAACGGGACTAGCGGGAGGACGCAGGGTGGATGAGCAGTTCTTC. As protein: CASSLPGTTPTGLAGGRRVDEQFF. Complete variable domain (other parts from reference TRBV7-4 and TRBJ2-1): GAGVSQSPRYKVAKRGRDVALRCDSISGHVTLYWYRQTLGQGSEVLTYSQSDAQRDKSGRPSGRFSAERPERSVSTLKIQRTEQGDSAVYLCASSLPGTTPTGLAGGRRVDEQFFGPGTRLTVL.

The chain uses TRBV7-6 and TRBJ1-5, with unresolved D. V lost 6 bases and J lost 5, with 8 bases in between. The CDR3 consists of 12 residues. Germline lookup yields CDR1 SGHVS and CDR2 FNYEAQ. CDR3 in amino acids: CASRRGDQPQHF. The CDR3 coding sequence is TGTGCCAGCAGGCGGGGTGATCAGCCCCAGCATTTT. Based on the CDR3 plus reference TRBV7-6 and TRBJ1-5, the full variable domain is GAGVSQSPRYKVTKRGQDVALRCDPISGHVSLYWYRQALGQGPEFLTYFNYEAQQDKSGLPNDRFSAERPEGSISTLTIQRTEQRDSAMYRCASRRGDQPQHFGDGTRLSIL.

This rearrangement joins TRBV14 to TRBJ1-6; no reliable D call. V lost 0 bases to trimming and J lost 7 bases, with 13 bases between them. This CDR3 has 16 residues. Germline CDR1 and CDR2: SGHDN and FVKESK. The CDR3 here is CASSQDLGRANSPLHF. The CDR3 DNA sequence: TGTGCCAGCAGCCAAGATCTTGGCAGAGCAAATTCACCCCTCCACTTT.

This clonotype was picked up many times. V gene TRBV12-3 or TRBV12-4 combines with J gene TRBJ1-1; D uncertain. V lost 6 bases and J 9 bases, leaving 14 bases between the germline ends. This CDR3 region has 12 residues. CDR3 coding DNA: TGTGCCAGCAGCCAAGAAGAGGGTAAAGCTTTCTTT. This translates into CASSQEEGKAFF.

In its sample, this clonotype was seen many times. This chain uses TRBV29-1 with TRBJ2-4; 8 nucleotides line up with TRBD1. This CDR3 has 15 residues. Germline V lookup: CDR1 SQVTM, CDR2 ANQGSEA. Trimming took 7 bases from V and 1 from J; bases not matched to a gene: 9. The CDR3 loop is CSAGQGLGAKNIQYF. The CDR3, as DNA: TGCAGCGCCGGACAGGGCCTGGGGGCCAAAAACATTCAGTACTTC.

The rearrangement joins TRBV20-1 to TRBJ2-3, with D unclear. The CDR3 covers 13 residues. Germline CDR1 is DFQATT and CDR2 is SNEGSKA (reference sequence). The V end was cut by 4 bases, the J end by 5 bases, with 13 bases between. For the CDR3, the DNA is TGCAGTGCTACCTCGGCTACAGAAGATACGCAGTATTTT. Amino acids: CSATSATEDTQYF.

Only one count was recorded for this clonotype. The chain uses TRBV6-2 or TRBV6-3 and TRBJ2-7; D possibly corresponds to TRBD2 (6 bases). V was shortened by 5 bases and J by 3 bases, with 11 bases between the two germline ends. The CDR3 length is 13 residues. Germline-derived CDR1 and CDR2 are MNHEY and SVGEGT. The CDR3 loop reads CASSRTNHYEQYF. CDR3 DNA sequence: TGTGCCAGCAGTAGGACTAATCACTACGAGCAGTACTTC.

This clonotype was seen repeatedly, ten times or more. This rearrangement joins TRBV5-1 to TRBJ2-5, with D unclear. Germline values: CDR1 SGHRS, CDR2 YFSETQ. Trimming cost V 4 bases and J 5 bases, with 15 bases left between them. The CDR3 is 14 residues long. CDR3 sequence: CASSQQTWAETQYF. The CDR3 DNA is TGCGCCAGCAGCCAACAAACATGGGCGGAGACCCAGTACTTC.

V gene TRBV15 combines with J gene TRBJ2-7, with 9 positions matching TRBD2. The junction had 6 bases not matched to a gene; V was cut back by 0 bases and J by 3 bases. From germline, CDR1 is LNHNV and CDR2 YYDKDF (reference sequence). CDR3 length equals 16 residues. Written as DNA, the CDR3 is TGTGCCACCAGCAGAGATCGACTAGCGGACAGCTACGAGCAGTACTTC. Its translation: CATSRDRLADSYEQYF.